This passage covers 25 T cell receptor beta chains from one sample sequenced in a study of T cell clonality in common variable immunodeficiency. The table came from immunoSEQ multiplex PCR; TCRdb's copy has only in-frame clones and leaves some out. The specimen has tens of thousands of clones, none found just once. Material: peripheral blood mononuclear cells. The receptor source for this set is a person between 18 and 70 years old in good health.

Many counts were recorded for this clone. The CDR3 end falls 3 residues outside the read, so it is completed with the germline J gene. The V and J genes are TRBV10-3 and TRBJ2-5; 11 bases agree with TRBD1. The CDR3 loop spans 17 amino acids. After removal of 8 bases from V and 1 base from J, the junction contained 12 bases not matched to a gene. Germline CDR1 is ENHRY and CDR2 is SYGVKD. CDR3 sequence: CAIGRTGGDVRQETQYF. The sequenced CDR3 bases are TGTGCCATCGGAAGGACAGGGGGCGACGTCCGCCAAGAGACC.

This clone was counted at least ten times. The read terminates 3 residues ahead of where the CDR3 ends, so the germline J gene completes it. The gene calls are TRBV5-4 and TRBJ1-2, with 8 bases fitting TRBD1. V lost 2 bases to trimming and J lost 2 bases; unmatched junction nucleotides: 5. The CDR3 length is 15 residues. Germline-derived CDR1 and CDR2 are SGHNT and YYREEE (reference sequence). CDR3 DNA (partial): TGTGCCAGCAGCTTACCGGGACAGGCGAACTATGGC. This translates into CASSLPGQANYG. The whole CDR3 region reads CASSLPGQANYGYTF.

This clone has ten or more counts. The CDR3 sequence is CASSVAPNEKLFF. Incomplete CDR3 DNA: TGTGCCAGCAGCGTGGCCCCTAATGAAAAA. This chain joins TRBV28 and TRBJ1-4; D ambiguous. Coverage ceases 3 residues before the CDR3 finishes, and the germline J gene fills in the end. From germline, CDR1 is MDHEN and CDR2 SYDVKM. The CDR3 loop spans 13 amino acids. V lost 6 bases to trimming and J lost 3 bases, with 8 bases between them.

This clone was detected many times. The DNA ends 3 residues before the CDR3 does, and the rest of the CDR3 is filled in from the germline J gene. The chain couples TRBV29-1 to TRBJ2-1; D is perhaps TRBD2 (6 bases). This CDR3 contains 14 residues. From germline, CDR1 is SQVTM and CDR2 ANQGSEA. V lost 8 bases and J lost 0, with 14 bases in between. CDR3 sequence: CSLSSGGSYNEQFF. The sequenced part of the CDR3 DNA is TGCAGCCTCAGTAGCGGAGGCTCCTACAATGAG.

This clone was seen many times. CDR3: CASSEDGGNIQYF. CDR3 DNA, as far as it was read: TGTGCCAGTAGTGAGGACGGGGGAAACATT. The chain links TRBV19 to TRBJ2-4; D may be TRBD2 (6 bases). Sequencing ends 3 residues short of the CDR3 end; the germline J gene provides the rest. Trimming took off 5 bases at V and 6 bases at J, with 11 bases between the two ends. This CDR3 is 13 amino acids long. Looked up from germline, CDR1 is LNHDA and CDR2 is SQIVND (reference sequence).

This clone was found many times. The CDR3 is cut off 3 residues early in the read; its end comes from the germline J gene. V and J are TRBV12-3 or TRBV12-4 and TRBJ2-5, with 8 positions matching TRBD1. The CDR3 totals 16 residues. Trimming took 6 bases from V and 4 from J; bases not matched to a gene: 13. This chain's CDR3 is CASSHPETGVRETQYF. The part of the CDR3 DNA that was read is TGTGCCAGCAGCCACCCAGAGACAGGGGTAAGAGAGACC.

This clone was seen ten or more times. With the read ending 3 residues before the CDR3 end, the germline J gene is used to fill in that end. The J gene is TRBJ2-7, the V gene TRBV6-1; 7 nucleotides line up with TRBD2. Germline trimming cut 3 bases from V and 4 bases from J; bases unmatched to any gene: 6. CDR3 size: 14 residues. From germline, CDR1 is MNHNS and CDR2 SASEGT. The CDR3 here is CASSDLAGAYEQYF. The sequenced CDR3 bases are TGTGCCAGCAGTGATTTGGCGGGAGCTTACGAG.

In its sample, this clone was seen many times. The read halts 3 residues ahead of the CDR3 end, with the missing end drawn from the germline J gene. The gene calls are TRBV5-1 and TRBJ2-7, with 10 bases that match TRBD1. CDR3 size: 16 residues. Germline CDR1 is SGHRS and CDR2 is YFSETQ. V was pared by 5 bases and J by 0 bases, with 8 bases of the junction left unmatched. The chain's CDR3 is CASSLTGTGDSYEQYF. The sequenced CDR3 bases are TGCGCCAGCAGTTTAACCGGGACAGGGGACTCCTACGAG.

In its sample, this clone was seen many times. The missing CDR3 end, 3 residues past where the read stops, is filled in from the germline J gene. This sequence joins TRBV5-4 and TRBJ1-1; D gene unclear. The CDR3 consists of 13 residues. Germline loops: CDR1 SGHNT, CDR2 YYREEE (reference sequence). V lost 1 base and J 4 bases, leaving 8 bases between the germline ends. CDR3 amino acids: CASSLSRSTEAFF. CDR3 bases read: TGTGCCAGCAGCTTGTCCAGATCCACTGAA.

This clone was picked up many times. The read comes to an end 3 residues before the CDR3 does, leaving the germline J gene to fill in the end. This chain uses TRBV18 with TRBJ2-5, with unresolved D. V was trimmed by 5 bases and J by 3 bases, leaving 4 bases between them. Germline V gene sequence: CDR1 KGHSH, CDR2 LQKENI. The CDR3 extends over 11 amino acids. CDR3 DNA (partial): TGTGCCAGCTCATTAAAAGAGACC. This codes for CASSLKET. The whole CDR3 region reads CASSLKETQYF.

This clone was observed at least ten times. The read terminates 3 residues ahead of where the CDR3 ends, so the germline J gene completes it. The chain combines TRBV19 with TRBJ2-1; TRBD2 agrees at 11 bases. The germline gives CDR1 LNHDA, CDR2 SQIVND (reference sequence). The CDR3 sequence is 16 residues long. V was clipped by 0 bases and J by 2 bases; unmatched bases: 0. The CDR3 loop is CASSIEGLAAYNEQFF. The sequenced CDR3 bases are TGTGCCAGTAGTATAGAGGGACTAGCGGCCTACAATGAG. Together with reference TRBV19 and TRBJ2-1, the CDR3 gives the full variable domain: DGGITQSPKYLFRKEGQNVTLSCEQNLNHDAMYWYRQDPGQGLRLIYYSQIVNDFQKGDIAEGYSVSREKKESFPLTVTSAQKNPTAFYLCASSIEGLAAYNEQFFGPGTRLTVL.

This clone came up many times. The CDR3 extends 3 residues past the end of the read, so its final part is completed from the germline J gene. V and J are TRBV30 and TRBJ1-6; TRBD1 matches 7 bases. Germline V gene lookup returns CDR1 GTSNPN and CDR2 SVGIG (reference sequence). CDR3 length: 12 amino acids. V lost 7 bases to trimming and J lost 9 bases; unmatched junction nucleotides: 6. Partial CDR3 DNA: TGTGCCTCCCACAGGGGTAGTTCACCC. It is translated as CASHRGSSP. The whole CDR3 sequence is CASHRGSSPLHF.

This clone was seen repeatedly, ten times or more. The CDR3 is cut off 3 residues early in the read; its end comes from the germline J gene. This rearrangement joins TRBV18 to TRBJ2-3; the match to TRBD1 covers 8 bases. CDR1 and CDR2 (germline): KGHSH, LQKENI. The CDR3 consists of 17 residues. J gave up 2 bases and V 1 base, and 8 bases lay outside the gene matches. The CDR3 DNA, read in part, is TGTGCCAGCTCACCACGACAGGGGACGGAGAACACAGATACG. This gives the protein CASSPRQGTENTDT. The whole CDR3 sequence reads CASSPRQGTENTDTQYF.

In its sample, this clone was seen many times. The read comes to an end 3 residues before the CDR3 does, leaving the germline J gene to fill in the end. The chain has TRBV7-2 and TRBJ1-1; 7 bases map to TRBD1. The germline CDR1 and CDR2 sequences are SGHTA and FQGNSA. The J segment lost 0 bases and the V segment lost 6 bases, leaving 4 bases of the junction unmatched. This CDR3 region has 14 residues. CDR3 region: CASRRDSLNTEAFF. The CDR3 DNA, read in part, is TGTGCCAGCAGACGGGACAGCTTGAACACTGAA.

This clone was counted many times. The CDR3 is cut off 3 residues early in the read; its end comes from the germline J gene. The chain combines TRBV5-1 with TRBJ2-1, with TRBD2 matching 7 bases. Germline loops: CDR1 SGHRS, CDR2 YFSETQ. The CDR3 has 18 amino acids. V shed 2 bases, J shed 0 bases, and the junction held 11 bases outside the gene matches. Partial CDR3 DNA: TGCGCCAGCAGCTTAGGCCTGGGAGCGGGACGCTCCTACAATGAG. Amino acids: CASSLGLGAGRSYNE. The entire CDR3 sequence reads CASSLGLGAGRSYNEQFF. Full variable domain (rest looked up from reference TRBV5-1 and TRBJ2-1): KAGVTQTPRYLIKTRGQQVTLSCSPISGHRSVSWYQQTPGQGLQFLFEYFSETQRNKGNFPGRFSGRQFSNSRSEMNVSTLELGDSALYLCASSLGLGAGRSYNEQFFGPGTRLTVL.

This clone was found many times. The sequenced CDR3 bases are TGCGCCAGCGCCCCCAGCGGGGTCTTGAATGAG. Translation gives CASAPSGVLNE. The full CDR3 protein is CASAPSGVLNEQFF. This sequence joins TRBV10-2 and TRBJ2-1, with 7 bases that match TRBD2. The read finishes 3 residues shy of the CDR3 end, and the germline J gene is used to complete it. V was clipped by 8 bases and J by 7 bases; unmatched bases: 11. Per germline, CDR1 WSHSY and CDR2 SAAADI. The CDR3 totals 14 residues.

Comment on this clone: The observed sequence ends 3 residues before the CDR3 terminus, with the missing tail filled in from the germline J gene. The V gene is TRBV6-1, the J gene TRBJ1-6; TRBD1 matches 10 bases. The CDR3 runs to 15 residues. Germline V gene data show CDR1 as MNHNS and CDR2 as SASEGT. Trimming cost V 4 bases and J 9 bases; bases outside gene matches: 6. The CDR3 spells CASSGLDRGPSPLHF. The DNA read from the CDR3 is TGTGCCAGCAGTGGGCTTGACAGGGGGCCTTCACCC.

This clone was recorded many times. The read falls 3 residues short of the CDR3 end, and the missing part is taken from the germline J gene. The V gene is TRBV20-1, the J gene TRBJ2-3; D uncertain. The germline V and J ends were trimmed by 0 bases and 0 bases, with 7 bases remaining between them. The V gene's germline CDR1 is DFQATT and CDR2 SNEGSKA (reference sequence). The CDR3 runs 14 residues. The CDR3 is CSAREGSSTDTQYF. Partial CDR3 DNA: TGCAGTGCTAGAGAAGGGTCTAGCACAGATACG.

This clone occurred many times. The CDR3 goes on 3 residues after the read ends, and that part is filled in from the germline J gene. V gene TRBV10-3 combines with J gene TRBJ2-5, with TRBD1 matching over 10 bases. This CDR3 has 15 amino acids. J lost 3 bases, V lost 6 bases, and 7 bases had no gene match. Germline CDR1 ENHRY, CDR2 SYGVKD. The sequenced CDR3 bases are TGTGCCATCAGCAGAGACAGGGGGCTCGAAGAGACC. It codes for CAISRDRGLEET. The entire CDR3 reads CAISRDRGLEETQYF.

This clone has ten or more counts. From the germline J gene comes the end of the CDR3, since the read stops 3 residues before it. The chain recombines TRBV7-2 with TRBJ1-2, with TRBD1 matching 7 bases. V lost 5 bases to trimming and J lost 7 bases; unmatched junction nucleotides: 10. The germline gives CDR1 SGHTA, CDR2 FQGNSA. CDR3 length: 14 amino acids. CDR3 sequence reads: CASSLDRAGGGYTF. The sequenced CDR3 bases are TGTGCCAGCAGCCTAGACAGGGCCGGTGGTGGC.

This clone is labeled as medium-sized. The sequenced fragment ends 3 residues before the CDR3 boundary, so the rest is inferred from the germline J gene. The chain links TRBV5-6 to TRBJ1-6, with a tentative D call TRBD1 (5 bases). CDR3 size: 15 residues. The V end lost 4 bases, the J end lost 7 bases, and 15 bases lay between the germline ends. Germline CDR1 is SGHDT and CDR2 is YYEEEE. The part of the CDR3 DNA that was read is TGTGCCAGCAGCCAGCAGGGCCGTACCAATTCACCC. Translating gives CASSQQGRTNSP. The CDR3 in full is CASSQQGRTNSPLHF.

Ten or more counts support this clone. The read terminates 3 residues ahead of where the CDR3 ends, so the germline J gene completes it. The chain recombines TRBV2 with TRBJ2-7; 8 bases line up with TRBD1. V was pared by 6 bases and J by 0 bases, with 4 bases of the junction left unmatched. The germline V gene encodes CDR1 SNHLY and CDR2 FYNNEI. The CDR3 sequence is 14 residues long. CDR3 DNA, as far as it was read: TGTGCCAGCAGAGAAACAGGGGGCTCCTACGAG. This sequence encodes CASRETGGSYE. The entire CDR3 is CASRETGGSYEQYF.

This clone was counted many times. The read gets to within 3 residues of the CDR3 end, and the germline J gene fills in the rest. The V gene is TRBV20-1, the J gene TRBJ2-5; maybe TRBD1 (6 bases). CDR1 and CDR2 from the germline V gene are DFQATT and SNEGSKA (reference sequence). Trimming cost V 6 bases and J 5 bases, with 31 bases left between them. This CDR3 has 18 amino acids. The chain's CDR3 is CSAKRPTGETRASETQYF. The sequenced CDR3 bases are TGCAGTGCAAAGAGACCGACAGGCGAAACCCGGGCAAGCGAGACC.

This clone appeared many times. The read stops 3 residues short of the end of the CDR3; the missing end is completed from the germline J gene. The V gene is TRBV5-1, the J gene TRBJ1-1; D not resolved. The CDR3 contains 15 residues. Germline loops: CDR1 SGHRS, CDR2 YFSETQ. The V end was cut by 0 bases, the J end by 0 bases, with 9 bases between. The CDR3 is CASSLEADMNTEAFF. The part of the CDR3 DNA that was read is TGCGCCAGCAGCTTGGAGGCAGACATGAACACTGAA. The full variable domain, completed using reference TRBV5-1 and TRBJ1-1, is KAGVTQTPRYLIKTRGQQVTLSCSPISGHRSVSWYQQTPGQGLQFLFEYFSETQRNKGNFPGRFSGRQFSNSRSEMNVSTLELGDSALYLCASSLEADMNTEAFFGQGTRLTVV.

This clone showed up many times. The sequence runs out 3 residues before the end of the CDR3; the remainder is reconstructed from the germline J gene. The chain couples TRBV19 to TRBJ2-3; TRBD1 is a possible D gene (5 bases). Looked up from germline, CDR1 is LNHDA and CDR2 is SQIVND (reference sequence). This CDR3 comprises 15 residues. Trimming pared 4 bases from V and 1 base from J, leaving 12 bases between. The CDR3: CASSRLGQGTDTQYF. Partial CDR3 DNA: TGTGCCAGTAGTAGACTGGGGCAAGGCACAGATACG.